This T cell receptor beta chain was sequenced during a study of synovial regulatory T cells in juvenile arthritis. Study observations and caveats: Compared with other blood Treg cells, inflammation-associated Treg cells had reduced TCR diversity.

Donors were around eleven juvenile idiopathic arthritis patients with active disease, 3 polyarticular and 8 oligoarticular. The assay was immunoSEQ multiplex PCR, and TCRdb's table has in-frame clones only and misses some. The sample data list roughly 7,300 clones. To note about this clone: Its antigen is still unknown.

Per germline, CDR1 SEHNR and CDR2 FQNEAQ (reference sequence). This CDR3 region has 13 residues. No DNA accompanies this entry. The receptor comes from a donor younger than 30 with juvenile idiopathic arthritis. The chain joins TRBV7-9 to TRBJ2-3; TCRdb returns TRBD2, unconfirmable since there is no DNA. The material sequenced was Treg cells from blood. Specified subset: remaining (HLA-DR-negative) circulating blood Treg cells. The CDR3 is CASSPSGTDTQYF. The full variable domain, rest sourced from reference TRBV7-9 and TRBJ2-3, is DTGVSQNPRHKITKRGQNVTFRCDPISEHNRLYWYRQTLGQGPEFLTYFQNEAQLEKSRLLSDRFSAERPKGSFSTLEIQRTEQGDSAMYLCASSPSGTDTQYFGPGTRLTVL.